This T cell receptor (beta chain) was profiled in a study of CD8 T cells in ankylosing spondylitis. In its sample, this clonotype was seen many times. One entry per CDR3 protein results from TCRdb running MiXCR on the 5' RACE reads. The data contain 150,000 to 200,000 distinct CDR3 sequences, around a third of them singletons. This clonotype was obtained from a male donor with ankylosing spondylitis. Sequenced sample: synovial fluid, either unsorted or a sorted T cell fraction (not recorded which).

The CDR3 region is CASSIRAGEQYF. The CDR3, as DNA: TGTGCCAGTAGTATAAGGGCCGGGGAGCAGTACTTC. The chain couples TRBV19 to TRBJ2-7; D is ambiguous. The CDR3 extends over 12 amino acids. Germline-derived CDR1 and CDR2 are LNHDA and SQIVND (reference sequence). V dropped 2 bases and J dropped 7 bases, with 9 bases sitting between them.